This entry concerns a single TCR beta chain. This clone was found a few times. Its antigen is not yet known. The sample holds no much larger clone one base away, and base qualities are not on file. The data are from a study of blood T cell repertoires in COVID-19 (TCRdb year 2020). Background for the entire study: Samples from collaborators originated in the United States, Italy and Spain and spanned both the acute and convalescent phases of COVID-19. The sample metadata nearly always contained a de-identified subject ID, COVID-19 status, age in years and sex. Where available, HLA class I and class II types were taken from metadata supplied by the sample provider and were not determined by assay-based typing. Subjects who had been exposed to COVID-19, were actively infected with it, or had recovered from it provided the deeply sampled blood TCRbeta repertoires that made up the dataset. The repertoires were released in a freely available public database intended as a resource for research on the immune response to SARS-CoV-2. The material from the prospective study consisted of cDNA or gDNA derived from T cells, B-cell-depleted T cells, or PBMCs. Samples were obtained from the ongoing ImmuneRACE study (first 160 participants) and from over a thousand subjects provided by 6 global collaborators.

The immunoSEQ Assay, a bias-controlled multiplex PCR, was used to amplify TCRbeta CDR3 regions from genomic DNA. Per the source publication's procedure: The number of nucleated cells in each sample was estimated from the amplification of reference gene primers within the assay. To quantify the absolute abundance of each unique TCRbeta CDR3 rearrangement, sequence reads were collapsed and filtered. For each sample, productive Simpson clonality was calculated by taking the square root of Simpson's diversity index across productive rearrangements. TCRdb stores this immuneACCESS table with in-frame sequences only. Part of the clones is absent; in the studies checked, under half of the shortfall reflects unresolved V genes, and no reason is known for the rest. V and J calls and clone size are as listed in that table; D and trimming were resolved from the DNA. The sample profile shows roughly 100,000 clones; 84% of them were found once. Clones ranked in the top ten supply roughly a quarter of the sample.

The collaborating institutions used their own protocols to collect whole blood in K2EDTA tubes. Collaborator samples were shipped for TCRbeta analysis as frozen whole blood, isolated PBMCs, or DNA extracted from either sample type. The trim is 3 bases for V and 4 bases for J, with a gap of 12 bases between the germline ends. The CDR3 has 14 amino acids, counting the end cysteine and phenylalanine. Only the CDR3 DNA stays, 42 bases, in frame from base 1. CDR1 and CDR2 (MNHEY, SMNVEV) derive from the germline V gene (reference sequence). Study-wide conclusions, independent of this receptor: How much clinical and demographic metadata was included differed by source and by participant, and the metadata was provided uncurated.

The V gene is TRBV27 and the J gene is TRBJ1-2, and TRBD1 may be the D gene, going by 6 matching bases. Sequencing was done on a sample of peripheral blood. This clonotype was sampled from a man aged 60 to 69 with acute or convalescent COVID-19. The nucleotides are TGTGCCAGCAGTTTGGCCAGGGGCGTCTATGGCTACACCTTC. Its protein reads: CASSLARGVYGYTF.